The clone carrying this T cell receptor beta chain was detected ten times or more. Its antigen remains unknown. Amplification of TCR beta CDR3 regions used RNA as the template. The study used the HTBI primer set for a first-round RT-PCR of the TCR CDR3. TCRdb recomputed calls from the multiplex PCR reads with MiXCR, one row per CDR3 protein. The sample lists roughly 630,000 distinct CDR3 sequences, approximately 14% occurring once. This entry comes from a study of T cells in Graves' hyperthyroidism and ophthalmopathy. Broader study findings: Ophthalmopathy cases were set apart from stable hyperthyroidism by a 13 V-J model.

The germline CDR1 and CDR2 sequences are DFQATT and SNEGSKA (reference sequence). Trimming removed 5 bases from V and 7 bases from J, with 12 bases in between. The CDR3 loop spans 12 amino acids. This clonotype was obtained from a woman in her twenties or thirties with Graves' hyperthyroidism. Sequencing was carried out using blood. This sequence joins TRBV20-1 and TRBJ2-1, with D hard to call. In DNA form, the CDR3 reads TGCAGTGCTCCGTTAGGATCGAATGAGCAGTTCTTC. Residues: CSAPLGSNEQFF.